The entry below gives a single T cell receptor (beta chain) sequence along with its context. The target antigen is unknown. This specimen comes from a study of post-analysis software for immune sequencing data. Study in general: Multiple sclerosis in the patients followed relapsing-remitting, secondary progressive and progressive-relapsing courses.

Findings of the study overall: Strong co-clustering by F measure linked samples that shared a preparation batch. Multiple sclerosis was associated with a significant reduction in normalized Chao1 diversity relative to controls.

TCR beta cDNA libraries had unique molecular identifiers. TCRdb redid the calling of the PCR reads with MiXCR, one entry per CDR3 protein. The table lists a few hundred thousand distinct CDR3 sequences, approximately 37% of them singletons. The receptor comes from a girl aged 2 to 10 with multiple sclerosis. The sequencing sample was made of blood.

CDR3 sequence: CASRRGDSYNEQFF. CDR3 nucleotide sequence: TGTGCCAGCAGGCGGGGAGACTCCTACAATGAGCAGTTCTTC. The V and J genes are TRBV12-3 or TRBV12-4 and TRBJ2-1; tentative D call: TRBD2 (6 bases). The ends were cut back, 6 bases at V and 0 bases at J, with 9 bases in the middle. The CDR3 extends over 14 amino acids.